This is a list of T cell receptor beta chains from one sample in a study of T cell responses to AZD1222 COVID-19 vaccine. Generated by immunoSEQ multiplex PCR, the TCRdb table keeps only in-frame clones and is missing some. Of under 200,000 clones listed, approximately 92% are singletons. Here the sequenced sample was peripheral blood, taken 28 days after the second dose of the MenACWY control vaccine. The receptors here all came from an adult who received the MenACWY meningococcal vaccine as a control. Each CDR3 is given with its conserved first and last residue. D genes are given only for firm matches. Clone size is shown for a subset of rows, as once, few, many or a class of expanded clone.

d_gene	v_gene	j_gene	abundance	CDR3aa	CDR3nt
TRBD2	TRBV25-1	TRBJ2-1	-	CASLSSGSWNEQFF	TGTGCCAGCCTCTCTAGCGGGAGCTGGAATGAGCAGTTCTTC
TRBD2	TRBV9	TRBJ2-5	-	CASSRSGGQETQYF	TGTGCCAGCTCTCGGTCGGGGGGGCAAGAGACCCAGTACTTC
-	TRBV7-2	TRBJ1-2	-	CASSLARGNGYTF	TGTGCCAGCAGCTTAGCGCGGGGGAATGGCTACACCTTC
-	TRBV29-1	TRBJ1-2	once	CSVEDLGGYGYTF	TGCAGCGTTGAAGATCTGGGAGGGTATGGCTACACCTTC
TRBD2	TRBV29-1	TRBJ2-2	-	CSVENLGREGTGELFF	TGCAGCGTTGAAAATTTGGGTCGGGAGGGGACCGGGGAGCTGTTTTTT
-	TRBV27	TRBJ1-1	-	CASSPGFSMNTEAFF	TGTGCCAGCAGCCCAGGATTCTCGATGAACACTGAAGCTTTCTTT
-	TRBV27	TRBJ2-3	once	CASSLSRPYGTDTQYF	TGTGCCAGCAGCCTTTCCCGGCCCTACGGCACAGATACGCAGTATTTT
TRBD1	TRBV7-2	TRBJ2-7	-	CASSLGGQGTYEQYF	TGTGCCAGCAGCTTAGGGGGACAGGGAACCTACGAGCAGTACTTC
TRBD1	TRBV5-1	TRBJ2-5	few	CASSQEGAPQETQYF	TGCGCCAGCAGCCAAGAGGGGGCCCCACAAGAGACCCAGTACTTC
-	TRBV6-1	TRBJ1-2	few	CASSDAGTAYGYTF	TGTGCCAGCAGTGACGCGGGTACGGCGTACGGCTACACCTTC
TRBD2	TRBV30	TRBJ2-3	-	CAWCRGGRKADTQYF	TGTGCCTGGTGCCGGGGCGGGAGAAAAGCAGATACGCAGTATTTT
-	TRBV6-5	TRBJ2-3	-	CASSSRPWDRRDTQYF	TGTGCCAGCAGTTCTCGTCCTTGGGACCGACGCGATACGCAGTATTTT
-	TRBV9	TRBJ2-1	-	CASSVGSHIGEQFF	TGTGCCAGCAGCGTAGGGTCCCATATAGGTGAGCAGTTCTTC
-	TRBV5-1	TRBJ1-6	-	CASSLAGNSPLHF	TGCGCCAGCAGCTTGGCCGGGAATTCACCCCTCCACTTT
-	TRBV5-4	TRBJ1-2	-	CATSIEAGLNYGYTF	TGTGCCACTTCAATCGAAGCAGGGTTGAACTATGGCTACACCTTC
TRBD1	TRBV29-1	TRBJ2-7	few	CSVERTGSFEQYF	TGCAGCGTTGAAAGGACAGGGTCGTTCGAGCAGTACTTC
TRBD1	TRBV24-1	TRBJ1-2	-	CATSGGQGSNYGYTF	TGTGCCACCAGTGGGGGACAGGGCTCTAACTATGGCTACACCTTC
TRBD1	TRBV18	TRBJ1-2	-	CASSTNAGTGEEGYTF	TGTGCCAGCTCAACGAACGCCGGGACAGGGGAGGAAGGCTACACCTTC
-	TRBV19	TRBJ1-4	-	CASALGGLKLFF	TGTGCCAGCGCCCTCGGGGGCCTGAAACTGTTTTTT
TRBD2	TRBV13	TRBJ2-1	-	CASVLGGSYNEQFF	TGTGCCAGCGTATTGGGGGGGTCCTACAATGAGCAGTTCTTC
-	TRBV7-3	TRBJ1-1	-	CASSVTRDTEAFF	TGTGCCAGCAGCGTGACCCGGGACACTGAAGCTTTCTTT
TRBD2	TRBV7-3	TRBJ2-1	-	CASSPAAGVSEQFF	TGTGCCAGCAGCCCAGCGGCGGGAGTGAGTGAGCAGTTCTTC
-	TRBV29-1	TRBJ2-3	-	CSAPPPLGSTDTQYF	TGCAGCGCTCCGCCCCCCCTAGGTAGCACAGATACGCAGTATTTT
-	TRBV5-6	TRBJ1-1	-	CASSSGVFGAFF	TGTGCCAGCAGCTCAGGGGTTTTCGGAGCTTTCTTT
-	TRBV6-1	TRBJ2-5	-	CASSYDALQETQYF	TGTGCCAGCAGTTATGACGCGTTGCAAGAGACCCAGTACTTC
TRBD2	TRBV29-1	TRBJ2-7	-	CSVESGRGRNEQYF	TGCAGCGTTGAATCCGGCCGCGGGAGAAACGAGCAGTACTTC
-	TRBV29-1	TRBJ2-3	-	CSVDGGTDTQYF	TGCAGCGTTGATGGTGGGACAGATACGCAGTATTTT
TRBD2	TRBV27	TRBJ2-7	-	CASSLRGLAGLSSYEQYF	TGTGCCAGCAGTTTACGGGGACTAGCGGGACTCAGCTCCTACGAGCAGTACTTC
-	TRBV30	TRBJ1-5	-	CAWSSGAHQPQHF	TGTGCCTGGAGTAGTGGGGCTCATCAGCCCCAGCATTTT
TRBD2	TRBV2	TRBJ2-7	-	CASNQREVYEQYF	TGTGCCAGCAATCAGCGGGAGGTTTACGAGCAGTACTTC
TRBD1	TRBV3-1/TRBV3-2	TRBJ2-5	-	CASSPLTGAETQYF	TGTGCCAGCAGCCCTCTGACAGGGGCGGAGACCCAGTACTTC
TRBD1	TRBV6-6	TRBJ1-5	-	CASSGGINQPQHF	TGTGCCAGCTCAGGGGGAATCAATCAGCCCCAGCATTTT
-	TRBV6-1	TRBJ1-2	-	CASSEARDPFYGYTF	TGTGCCAGCAGTGAAGCGCGCGACCCTTTCTATGGCTACACCTTC
TRBD1	TRBV3-1/TRBV3-2	TRBJ2-3	-	CASSPRQGSTQYF	TGTGCCAGCAGCCCCAGACAGGGGAGTACGCAGTATTTT
-	TRBV6-5	TRBJ2-1	-	CASRHRTHNEQFF	TGTGCCAGCAGGCACCGGACGCACAATGAGCAGTTCTTC
-	TRBV28	TRBJ2-3	-	CASSLAGTTDTQYF	TGTGCCAGCAGTTTAGCCGGGACCACAGATACGCAGTATTTT
-	TRBV5-1	TRBJ1-1	-	CASSLRSGNTEAFF	TGCGCCAGCAGCTTAAGATCGGGGAACACTGAAGCTTTCTTT
-	TRBV29-1	TRBJ1-2	-	CSVDLGYTF	TGCAGCGTTGACTTGGGCTACACCTTC
-	TRBV7-7	TRBJ2-1	-	CASSLGASSYNEQFF	TGTGCTAGCAGCTTAGGGGCAAGTTCCTACAATGAGCAGTTCTTC
TRBD1	TRBV30	TRBJ2-7	-	CAWGGQGPYEQYF	TGTGCCTGGGGGGGACAGGGACCGTACGAGCAGTACTTC
TRBD1	TRBV19	TRBJ2-1	-	CASSIGQGYYNEQFF	TGTGCCAGTAGTATAGGACAGGGCTATTACAATGAGCAGTTCTTC
TRBD1	TRBV18	TRBJ1-1	once	CASSQDAGGMNTEAFF	TGTGCCAGCTCACAAGATGCAGGGGGCATGAACACTGAAGCTTTCTTT
-	TRBV3-1/TRBV3-2	TRBJ2-7	-	CASSRSSYEQYF	TGTGCCAGCAGCCGCAGTTCCTACGAGCAGTACTTC
TRBD2	TRBV3-1/TRBV3-2	TRBJ2-1	-	CASSPGLAGVNEQFF	TGTGCCAGCAGCCCTGGACTAGCGGGAGTAAATGAGCAGTTCTTC
-	TRBV29-1	TRBJ1-1	-	CSGGQRGKGPTEAFF	TGCAGCGGGGGGCAGAGGGGGAAGGGGCCCACTGAAGCTTTCTTT